This TCR beta chain was profiled in a study of beta chain features in type 1 diabetes. This CDR3 is 14 amino acids long. The germline V gene has CDR1 GTSNPN and CDR2 SVGIG (reference sequence). The germline V and J ends were trimmed by 4 bases and 5 bases, with 17 bases remaining between them. This clone was seen more than once but under ten times. Sequencing targeted expressed TCRB transcripts, as all isolated RNA had been reverse transcribed. Profiling relied on immunoSEQ multiplex PCR, and the TCRdb table lists in-frame clones only, not all of them. The sample records a few hundred thousand clones, around 28% being singletons.

V usage is TRBV30 and J usage is TRBJ2-5; tentatively, D is TRBD2 (5 bases). The TCR originated in a man between 18 and 29 years old in good health. Source material: naive CD4+ T cells from blood. As DNA, the CDR3 is TGTGCCTGGAACCCGTTCGGCGGCGGGGAGACCCAGTACTTC. Protein: CAWNPFGGGETQYF.